This TCR beta chain was sequenced in a study of tissue T cells after allogeneic stem cell transplantation. Described time point: mouse harvest day 7 after allogeneic transplant. Each mouse received 10^7 T-cell-depleted marrow cells plus 10^6 splenic CD5+ T cells by tail vein. This mouse GVHD model was MHC-mismatched B6 to BALB/c, profiled day 7 or 14. The CDR3 runs to 14 residues. From germline, CDR1 is KGHPV and CDR2 FQNQEV (reference sequence). The V and J ends lost 3 bases and 1 base, in that order; junction bases with no gene match: 3. TCRdb's table, derived via immunoSEQ multiplex PCR, lists solely in-frame clones and lacks some. Seen here are about 9,000 clones, 45% observed once, and the top ten hold 6.5% to 9%. A remark on this clone: Each gene name is a mouse one. The CDR3 extends 1 residue past the end of the read, so its final part is completed from the germline J gene.

The sequence was collected from a female BALB/c mouse given C57BL/6 T cells with graft-versus-host disease after an allogeneic hematopoietic cell transplant. The chain employs TRBV26 and TRBJ2-7; TRBD2 matches 7 bases. Material for sequencing was gut tissue. CDR3: CASSLNWGSYEQYF. The sequenced CDR3 bases are TGTGCCAGCAGTCTTAACTGGGGTTCCTATGAACAGTAC.